This T cell receptor beta chain derives from a study of blood T cell repertoires in COVID-19. Original processing notes: Amplification of reference gene primers provided the estimated nucleated cell counts. Repertoires were generated with immunoSEQ multiplex PCR, while TCRdb's copy carries only in-frame clones and drops some. V and J calls and clone size follow that table, whereas D and trimming were derived from the DNA. In the table there are around 170,000 clones, about 83% of which are singletons. This CDR3 comprises 15 residues. The trim removed 9 bases at V and 3 bases at J, leaving 7 bases unmatched. Germline V gene lookup returns CDR1 ENHRY and CDR2 SYGVKD.

Material for sequencing was peripheral blood. The J gene is TRBJ1-5, the V gene TRBV10-3; the match to TRBD1 covers 11 bases. The TCR sequence derives from a man in his sixties or seventies who had recovered from COVID-19. CDR3 sequence: CAISGTGGTNQPQHF. The CDR3 coding sequence is TGTGCCATTTCCGGGACAGGGGGGACCAATCAGCCCCAGCATTTT.